Sequencing of this TCR beta chain was carried out in a study of control samples from healthy donors and cancer patients. Sequencing was performed with immunoSEQ multiplex PCR; in TCRdb, only in-frame clones are kept and a portion is missing. The sample lists roughly 69,000 clones, more than 70% occurring once. CDR3 length equals 15 residues. Germline values: CDR1 SGHDT, CDR2 YYEEEE. V lost 2 bases and J lost 5; bases outside the gene matches: 4. Sequences were obtained from PBMCs. V is TRBV5-6 and J is TRBJ1-6; 7 bases fit TRBD1. This sequence originates from a woman aged 45 to 65 with head and neck cancer. CDR3 in amino acids: CASSFAGQNNSPLHF. CDR3 nucleotide sequence: TGTGCCAGCAGCTTCGCGGGACAGAATAATTCACCCCTCCACTTT. The whole variable domain, remainder taken from reference TRBV5-6 and TRBJ1-6, is DAGVTQSPTHLIKTRGQQVTLRCSPKSGHDTVSWYQQALGQGPQFIFQYYEEEERQRGNFPDRFSGHQFPNYSSELNVNALLLGDSALYLCASSFAGQNNSPLHFGNGTRLTVT.